The next 27 T cell receptor beta chains were all read from a single sample in a study of identical twins. TCRdb redid the calling of the 5' RACE reads with MiXCR, one entry per CDR3 protein. Among 700,000 or so distinct CDR3 sequences, around 20% were seen once, and the ten largest hold roughly 4%. The same sample was also studied in work on T cells expressing NK-cell markers.

Sequencing used PBMCs. These receptors were taken from a woman younger than 30 in good health.

The chain uses TRBV20-1 and TRBJ2-3, with D possibly matching TRBD2 (5 bases). Trimming stripped 4 bases from V and 0 bases from J, with 14 bases between. From germline, CDR1 is DFQATT and CDR2 SNEGSKA (reference sequence). The CDR3 runs 15 residues. CDR3 sequence: CSANQARVSTDTQYF. The CDR3 region has the DNA TGCAGTGCTAACCAGGCGCGGGTTAGCACAGATACGCAGTATTTT.

The chain carries TRBV20-1 and TRBJ1-1; D is possibly TRBD1 (5 bases). Germline values: CDR1 DFQATT, CDR2 SNEGSKA (reference sequence). The germline V and J ends were trimmed by 1 base and 5 bases, with 14 bases remaining between them. The CDR3 is 14 amino acids. The CDR3 DNA reads TGCAGTGCTAGAGTAAGGGGTTATAATACTGAAGCTTTCTTT. Translated: CSARVRGYNTEAFF.

This clonotype showed up many times. The V gene is TRBV29-1, the J gene TRBJ2-1; D is unresolved. Germline CDR1 is SQVTM and CDR2 is ANQGSEA. The V end lost 7 bases, the J end lost 14 bases, and 9 bases lay between the germline ends. The CDR3 has 8 amino acids. The CDR3 loop is CSADREFF. The CDR3 nucleotides are TGCAGCGCTGATCGGGAGTTCTTC.

The chain joins TRBV7-2 to TRBJ2-6; D not resolved. The V and J ends lost 2 bases and 0 bases respectively, with 8 bases between them. Germline V gene data show CDR1 as SGHTA and CDR2 as FQGNSA. CDR3 length equals 16 residues. The CDR3 nucleotides read TGTGCCAGCAGCTTATTCTTTTCCTCTGGGGCCAACGTCCTGACTTTC. Protein sequence: CASSLFFSSGANVLTF.

This clonotype was recorded a few times. V usage is TRBV6-1 and J usage is TRBJ2-7; a weak D match, TRBD2 (5 bases). V shed 7 bases and J shed 0 bases, with 10 bases lying between them. This CDR3 is 13 amino acids long. CDR1 MNHNS and CDR2 SASEGT come from the germline V gene. The CDR3 coding sequence is TGTGCCAGCACTCTGAGCGGCTCCTACGAGCAGTACTTC. It yields the protein CASTLSGSYEQYF.

V usage is TRBV7-2 and J usage is TRBJ2-7; perhaps D is TRBD1 or TRBD2 (5 bases each). This CDR3 region has 15 residues. Germline V lookup: CDR1 SGHTA, CDR2 FQGNSA. The V end lost 6 bases, the J end lost 3 bases, and 18 bases lay between the germline ends. CDR3 sequence: CASRFRDGDFYEQYF. DNA of the CDR3: TGTGCCAGCAGATTCCGGGACGGCGACTTCTACGAGCAGTACTTC.

This clonotype occurred many times. The chain joins TRBV20-1 to TRBJ1-3, with unresolved D. From germline, CDR1 is DFQATT and CDR2 SNEGSKA (reference sequence). V was trimmed by 6 bases and J by 0 bases, leaving 9 bases between them. CDR3 length: 13 residues. The CDR3 sequence: CSAAQSSGNTIYF. The CDR3 coding sequence is TGCAGTGCCGCCCAGTCCTCTGGAAACACCATATATTTT.

The chain joins TRBV10-3 to TRBJ2-5; TRBD1 matches at 10 bases. Germline V gene lookup returns CDR1 ENHRY and CDR2 SYGVKD. V lost 6 bases to trimming and J lost 5 bases; unmatched junction nucleotides: 9. CDR3 length: 15 residues. The CDR3 DNA sequence: TGTGCCATCAGCCCCGGGACAGGGGCGCGGGAGACCCAGTACTTC. Protein: CAISPGTGARETQYF.

This clonotype was found many times. The chain couples TRBV7-8 to TRBJ1-5, with 10 bases that match TRBD1. Germline loops: CDR1 SGHVS, CDR2 FQNEAQ. V was clipped by 5 bases and J by 0 bases; unmatched bases: 16. The CDR3 is 20 residues long. CDR3 DNA sequence: TGTGCCAGCAGCCCCATCCCTCCGGGACAGGGGAGATATAGCAATCAGCCCCAGCATTTT. This gives the protein CASSPIPPGQGRYSNQPQHF.

The chain combines TRBV28 with TRBJ2-7; the D gene is possibly TRBD1 (6 bases). The ends were cut back, 5 bases at V and 1 base at J, with 12 bases in the middle. The CDR3 runs to 14 residues. Looked up from germline, CDR1 is MDHEN and CDR2 is SYDVKM. CDR3: CASSLWGQSYEQYF. Written as DNA, the CDR3 is TGTGCCAGCAGTCTCTGGGGGCAGTCCTACGAGCAGTACTTC.

This clonotype was seen ten or more times. The V call is TRBV20-1, the J call TRBJ1-1; D is unclear. V was cut by 4 bases and J by 1 base, with 7 bases left in between. The CDR3 length is 12 residues. Germline V lookup: CDR1 DFQATT, CDR2 SNEGSKA (reference sequence). The CDR3 DNA reads TGCAGTGCTACCATACAGAACACTGAAGCTTTCTTT. This gives the protein CSATIQNTEAFF.

The chain employs TRBV3-1 and TRBJ2-5, with TRBD1 matching 7 bases. Germline V lookup: CDR1 LGHDT, CDR2 YNNKEL (reference sequence). This CDR3 is built from 17 residues. The V and J ends lost 11 bases and 0 bases, in that order; junction bases with no gene match: 18. The CDR3 here is CASTKVARGPDQETQYF. As DNA, the CDR3 is TGTGCCTCCACCAAAGTGGCGAGGGGGCCCGACCAAGAGACCCAGTACTTC.

This clonotype was picked up many times. The rearrangement joins TRBV12-3 or TRBV12-4 to TRBJ1-6; the D gene is possibly TRBD1 (5 bases). This CDR3 is 15 amino acids long. The V gene lost 6 bases and the J gene lost 4 bases, with 13 bases spanning the gap. The DNA of the CDR3 is TGTGCCAGCAGCGCGAGGGACGGGTATAATTCACCCCTCCACTTT. Translating gives CASSARDGYNSPLHF.

This clonotype was observed a handful of times. This chain uses TRBV5-1 with TRBJ1-4; the D gene is possibly TRBD1 (5 bases). In germline, CDR1 is SGHRS, CDR2 YFSETQ. The CDR3 consists of 15 residues. V lost 2 bases and J lost 7, with 15 bases in between. The CDR3: CASSFTPGSAEKLFF. Written as DNA, the CDR3 is TGCGCCAGCAGCTTCACACCAGGGTCGGCTGAAAAACTGTTTTTT.

The chain links TRBV6-2 or TRBV6-3 to TRBJ2-5; 7 positions agree with TRBD2. V shed 3 bases and J 4 bases; nucleotides not matched to a gene: 5. Looked up from germline, CDR1 is MNHEY and CDR2 is SVGEGT. The CDR3 is 14 amino acids. The CDR3 DNA is TGTGCCAGCAGTTATGCGGGAGCGTCAGAGACCCAGTACTTC. The encoded protein is CASSYAGASETQYF.

By sample share, this clonotype is medium-sized (0.01 to 0.1%). The V call is TRBV4-3, the J call TRBJ2-7, with D perhaps given as TRBD1 or TRBD2 (5 bases each). CDR1 is LGHNA and CDR2 is YSLEER in the germline V gene. Deletions cut 5 bases from V and 2 bases from J, with 16 bases between. There are 15 residues in the CDR3. CDR3 in DNA: TGCGCCAGCAGCATGGGGGAGACGTTTCCCTACGAGCAGTACTTC. As protein: CASSMGETFPYEQYF.

The V and J genes are TRBV5-1 and TRBJ2-1; the D gene is possibly TRBD1 (5 bases). Germline V gene sequence: CDR1 SGHRS, CDR2 YFSETQ. The CDR3 runs 14 residues. V was cut by 4 bases and J by 10 bases, with 18 bases left in between. CDR3 DNA: TGCGCCAGCAGCAGTCCGGAAGGGGCCTTCGAGCAGTTCTTC. It codes for CASSSPEGAFEQFF. Full variable domain (outside the CDR3, taken from reference TRBV5-1 and TRBJ2-1): KAGVTQTPRYLIKTRGQQVTLSCSPISGHRSVSWYQQTPGQGLQFLFEYFSETQRNKGNFPGRFSGRQFSNSRSEMNVSTLELGDSALYLCASSSPEGAFEQFFGPGTRLTVL.

This clonotype has just a few counts. This chain uses TRBV5-6 with TRBJ2-3, with a tentative D call TRBD2 (6 bases). In germline, CDR1 is SGHDT, CDR2 YYEEEE. Between the trimmed V and J ends, which lost 3 bases and 6 bases, there was a span of 20 bases. The CDR3 totals 16 residues. CDR3 in amino acids: CASSSPLSGRGDTQYF. In DNA, the CDR3 is TGTGCCAGCAGCTCTCCCCTTAGCGGTCGCGGGGATACGCAGTATTTT. The entire variable domain, with the rest obtained from reference TRBV5-6 and TRBJ2-3, is as follows: DAGVTQSPTHLIKTRGQQVTLRCSPKSGHDTVSWYQQALGQGPQFIFQYYEEEERQRGNFPDRFSGHQFPNYSSELNVNALLLGDSALYLCASSSPLSGRGDTQYFGPGTRLTVL.

The rearrangement joins TRBV12-3 or TRBV12-4 to TRBJ2-1; D is possibly TRBD1 (6 bases). Trimming pared 6 bases from V and 6 bases from J, leaving 12 bases between. The CDR3 contains 13 residues. The CDR3 loop is CASRSTGSNEQFF. The CDR3 DNA reads as TGTGCCAGCAGATCCACAGGGAGCAATGAGCAGTTCTTC.

The chain has TRBV4-2 and TRBJ1-2; D may be TRBD1 (6 bases). Germline CDR1 LGHNA, CDR2 YNFKEQ. The CDR3 length is 15 residues. The V and J ends lost 0 bases and 5 bases respectively, with 13 bases between them. CDR3: CASSQDRDKYYGYTF. Written as DNA, the CDR3 is TGTGCCAGCAGCCAAGATAGGGACAAGTATTATGGCTACACCTTC.

The gene calls are TRBV12-3 or TRBV12-4 and TRBJ1-3, with D maybe TRBD1 (6 bases). V was trimmed by 11 bases and J by 0 bases, leaving 11 bases between them. This CDR3 contains 13 residues. The CDR3 reads CASGDYSGNTIYF. DNA for the CDR3: TGTGCCTCAGGGGACTACTCTGGAAACACCATATATTTT.

V and J are TRBV5-3 and TRBJ2-5; weak D call: TRBD1 (5 bases). TRBV5-3 is assigned to the ORF class and has an uncertain function. The CDR3 is 14 residues long. V lost 5 bases and J 0 bases, leaving 11 bases between the germline ends. As DNA, the CDR3 is TGTGCCAGAAGTGGGGCAGGGTACCAAGAGACCCAGTACTTC. It codes for CARSGAGYQETQYF.

This clonotype has a single count. The chain combines TRBV7-9 with TRBJ2-6; D unclear. CDR1 and CDR2 (germline): SEHNR, FQNEAQ (reference sequence). CDR3 length: 12 residues. The CDR3 is CALLSGANVLTF. The CDR3 DNA is TGTGCTCTGCTGTCCGGGGCCAACGTCCTGACTTTC.

The rearrangement links TRBV29-1 to TRBJ1-1; 7 bases are shared with TRBD1. Per germline, CDR1 SQVTM and CDR2 ANQGSEA. The V segment lost 8 bases and the J segment 3 bases; nucleotides outside the gene matches: 6. CDR3 length: 12 amino acids. CDR3 sequence: CSLQGLDTEAFF. CDR3 sequence (DNA): TGCAGCTTACAGGGGTTGGACACTGAAGCTTTCTTT.

In this sample, this clonotype turned up a few times. The chain combines TRBV6-5 with TRBJ2-1; possible D gene TRBD1, 5 bases. V was clipped by 7 bases and J by 5 bases, with 9 bases between them. The length of the CDR3 is 12 residues. Germline CDR1 MNHEY, CDR2 SVGAGI. The CDR3 sequence is CASKGRDNEQFF. DNA for the CDR3: TGTGCCAGCAAAGGCAGGGACAATGAGCAGTTCTTC.

This chain's CDR3 is CASSLGPGSGSYEQYF. The CDR3 DNA follows: TGTGCCAGCAGCTTGGGCCCTGGTAGCGGGAGCTACGAGCAGTACTTC. The rearrangement joins TRBV5-6 to TRBJ2-7; 9 bases are shared with TRBD2. Germline lookup yields CDR1 SGHDT and CDR2 YYEEEE. The CDR3 is 16 amino acids. V shed 0 bases and J 3 bases; nucleotides not matched to a gene: 7.

A few counts support this clonotype. The chain is built from TRBV7-6 and TRBJ2-2; D possibly corresponds to TRBD1 (5 bases). The V end was cut by 5 bases, the J end by 1 base, with 11 bases between. The length of the CDR3 is 15 residues. Germline lookup yields CDR1 SGHVS and CDR2 FNYEAQ. The CDR3 loop reads CASSPGHLNTGELFF. In DNA form, the CDR3 reads TGTGCCAGCAGCCCCGGACACTTGAACACCGGGGAGCTGTTTTTT. Supplemented by reference TRBV7-6 and TRBJ2-2, the full variable domain reads GAGVSQSPRYKVTKRGQDVALRCDPISGHVSLYWYRQALGQGPEFLTYFNYEAQQDKSGLPNDRFSAERPEGSISTLTIQRTEQRDSAMYRCASSPGHLNTGELFFGEGSRLTVL.